This TCR beta chain was identified in a study of shared clonotypes between healthy human individuals. Data came from immunoSEQ multiplex PCR; TCRdb stores just in-frame clones and leaves some out. The top ten clones hold around 1.7% of a sample with over 2,000,000 clones, about 93% of them seen once. CD45RO-negative, CCR7-positively selected cells formed the naive CD8 fraction, excluding terminally differentiated effector memory CD45RA+ cells. As concerns this clone: Its specificity is not known.

Per the germline V gene, CDR1 is MNHEY and CDR2 is SMNVEV (reference sequence). V shed 6 bases and J 6 bases; nucleotides not matched to a gene: 16. CDR3 length equals 16 residues. General observations from the study: The authors sampled blood alone, and tissue repertoires likely differ. Non-shared clonotypes had lower generation probabilities than those shared by all four donors.

This receptor was taken from a man between 18 and 35 years old in good health. Some clones in this sample may be carry-over from other donors' samples. Material for sequencing was naive CD8+ T cells from PBMCs. The genes are TRBV27 and TRBJ2-7; 8 bases fit TRBD2. The CDR3, as DNA: TGTGCCAGCAGCCCCACGGCTCCGGGACTAGGAGGCGAGCAGTACTTC. Translation: CASSPTAPGLGGEQYF.